This T cell receptor (beta chain) was recorded in a study of T cell responses to AZD1222 COVID-19 vaccine (TCRdb year 2021). Concerning the study at large: AZD1222 recipients given second doses at about 4 weeks or at about 12 weeks were pooled, since spike-specific TCR depth and breadth were not found to differ between the two schedules. A total of 233 trial participants underwent TCR sequencing, of whom about 200 had received two doses of AZD1222 and around 25 had received two doses of the MenACWY control vaccine. Trial participants were enrolled by age into subgroups of 18-55, 56-69 and 70-plus years, and around 150, 28 and 57 TCR-sequenced participants, respectively, were included in these subgroups. Overall study results and their limits: Conclusions about previously exposed vaccinees are limited, since just five or six AZD1222 recipients were seropositive for SARS-CoV-2 at baseline. Most participants were white British and females outnumbered males, and the authors suggested that clonal diversity may have been underestimated. Nearly half of unique spike-specific TCRs reportedly recognized epitopes outside regions mutated in the B.1.351 and B.1.1.7 variants. The 56-69-year group was small, and its depth increase did not reach significance, likely because of low power. Because no day 14 peak-response samples were available, the repertoires could be characterized only after the peak T cell response. CD4 TCRs associated with the vaccine covered the entire spike protein, and the dominant responses were in regions 160-218 and 743-854. A significant rise in spike-specific TCR breadth and depth was observed after two AZD1222 doses relative to day 0 and relative to MenACWY recipients.

The time point label corresponds to: baseline before first vaccination. Samples from vaccinated people were obtained from the UK trials COV001 and COV002, which included a single-blind randomized controlled phase 2/3 trial of AZD1222 (ChAdOx1 nCoV-19) in healthy adults. Trial participant PBMC samples were collected at day 0 and day 28 after the second dose for TCRbeta chain sequencing. The CDR3 regions of human TCRbeta chains were analyzed by immunosequencing. As for the authors' bioinformatics: TCRs in the repertoires were matched against a reference library of SARS-CoV-2-specific TCRs that had been generated with the MIRA antigen-specificity platform. Breadth was defined as the fraction of unique TCRs that were SARS-CoV-2-associated, and depth was defined as the fraction of total T cells that were SARS-CoV-2-associated. Using the MIRA data, each spike-specific TCR was assigned both to the spike region to which the TCR was reactive and to a CD4 or CD8 class. Log10-transformed breadth and depth values were compared by one-way ANOVA with Sidak's multiple comparisons tests. The clones in this table, taken by TCRdb from immuneACCESS, are in-frame only. Not every clone is retained; where verified, under half of the shortfall comes from an unresolved V gene, and the cause of the rest is unknown. V and J calls and clone size are those listed in that table; D and trimming were worked out from the DNA. This sample is represented by 130,000 or so clones; 90% of them were singletons. Around 6.9% of the sample is taken by the ten largest.

A word on this clone: Which antigen it targets is not known. Nothing much larger sits one base from this clone, and base qualities are not available.

This sequence was found in an adult in good health. The sample here was peripheral blood, taken on day 0 of AZD1222 vaccination.

The nucleotide sequence reads as follows: TGTGCCAGCAGCCAACAGCCCGCTAACTATGGCTACACCTTC. Its protein reads: CASSQQPANYGYTF. Recombination connected TRBV3-1 (or the pseudogene TRBV3-2) to TRBJ1-2; no D gene is confidently identified. The CDR3, from cysteine to phenylalanine, totals 14 residues. Only CDR3 DNA remains: 42 bases, in frame from the first base. The trim is 2 bases for V and 0 bases for J, with a gap of 7 bases between the germline ends. The germline V gene (reference sequence) specifies LGHDT as CDR1 and YNNKEL as CDR2.